This TCR beta chain was profiled in a study of T cell repertoires in ileal Crohn's disease. Study-wide results and caveats: Endoscopy was done a median roughly 7.1 months after surgery.

Generated by immunoSEQ multiplex PCR, the TCRdb table keeps only in-frame clones and is missing some. This table holds approximately 450 clones, around 87% found once. In the case of this clone: The antigen is undetermined.

This CDR3 has 16 amino acids. Germline V gene sequence: CDR1 SGHVT, CDR2 SQSDAQ. Trimming took 3 bases from V and 5 from J, leaving 20 bases between them. Indicated time point: neoterminal ileum biopsy at postoperative endoscopy, about 6 months after surgery. The sequence was collected from an adult with Crohn's disease. The sample comprised ileal tissue. The chain is built from TRBV7-4 and TRBJ2-7; weak D call: TRBD2 (6 bases). DNA for the CDR3: TGTGCCAGCAGCTTTCCTAATGGCCAGGGAGGCCACGAGCAGTACTTC. This gives the protein CASSFPNGQGGHEQYF.